This T cell receptor beta chain stems from a study of shared clonotypes between healthy human individuals. The study's findings and limits: Clonotypes that were shared across a handful of donors made up approximately 5% of naive CD4 clonotypes. Non-shared clonotypes showed lower generation probabilities than clonotypes common to all four donors. Genetic and exposure-history diversity was limited by the small donor number.

Trimming stripped 5 bases from V and 3 bases from J, with 11 bases between. The CDR3 consists of 14 residues. From germline, CDR1 is MDHEN and CDR2 SYDVKM. This clone has only one observation. Its cognate antigen is unknown. Sorted-subset replicate PCR reactions were performed with about 200 ng DNA, corresponding to tens of thousands of T cell genomes. Generated by immunoSEQ multiplex PCR, the TCRdb table keeps only in-frame clones and is missing some. The data show approximately 110,000 clones, about 66% seen once. The V call is TRBV28, the J call TRBJ1-5; tentative D call: TRBD1 (6 bases). Sequencing used memory CD8+ T cells sorted from blood. Indicated subset: CD45RO+ cells pooled with CCR7-negative TemRA cells. This TCR derives from a woman in her 30s in good health. CDR3 residues: CASSRGQLNQPQHF. In nucleotides, the CDR3 is TGTGCCAGCAGTAGAGGACAGCTCAATCAGCCCCAGCATTTT.